The 27 T cell receptor beta chains listed next were all sequenced from one sample in a study of beta chain features in type 1 diabetes. The authors reverse transcribed all of the isolated RNA, so sequencing captured expressed TCRB transcripts. Only in-frame clones appear in the TCRdb table, and some are missing; sequencing was by immunoSEQ multiplex PCR. The table has about 620,000 clones, around a sixth seen once; the top ten hold 0.09% to 0.095%. Sequencing was performed on naive CD4+ T cells from blood. The receptors shown here come from a man younger than 35 in good health.

V usage is TRBV30 and J usage is TRBJ1-2; D remains ambiguous. CDR1 and CDR2 (germline): GTSNPN, SVGIG (reference sequence). V was trimmed by 4 bases and J by 0 bases, leaving 12 bases between them. This CDR3 has 14 amino acids. CDR3 sequence: CAWTPDGTNYGYTF. For the CDR3, the DNA is TGTGCCTGGACCCCCGACGGCACTAACTATGGCTACACCTTC. Filled out from reference TRBV30 and TRBJ1-2, the complete variable domain reads SQTIHQWPATLVQPVGSPLSLECTVEGTSNPNLYWYRQAAGRGLQLLFYSVGIGQISSEVPQNLSASRPQDRQFILSSKKLLLSDSGFYLCAWTPDGTNYGYTFGSGTRLTVV.

The chain recombines TRBV9 with TRBJ1-2; D not certain. The CDR3 is 11 amino acids. From germline, CDR1 is SGDLS and CDR2 YYNGEE. Trimming removed 4 bases at V and 6 bases at J, with 7 bases between. The CDR3 DNA reads TGTGCCAGCAGCAACATCGATGGCTACACCTTC. Residues: CASSNIDGYTF.

The chain links TRBV9 to TRBJ2-3; the match to TRBD2 covers 9 bases. With 6 bases clipped from V and 3 bases from J, the junction kept 5 bases outside the gene matches. From germline, CDR1 is SGDLS and CDR2 YYNGEE. The CDR3 contains 14 residues. For the CDR3, the DNA is TGTGCCAGCAACGGCGGGAGGGCAACAGATACGCAGTATTTT. It yields the protein CASNGGRATDTQYF.

There are a few counts of this clone. This chain connects TRBV9 to TRBJ1-5; D ambiguous. V was pared by 7 bases and J by 1 base, with 6 bases between. Germline values: CDR1 SGDLS, CDR2 YYNGEE. There are 12 residues in the CDR3. In nucleotides, the CDR3 is TGTGCCAGCGGCGGCAGCAATCAGCCCCAGCATTTT. This sequence encodes CASGGSNQPQHF.

This clone was observed a handful of times. The chain uses TRBV28 and TRBJ1-5; the match to TRBD1 covers 8 bases. Germline CDR1 reads MDHEN; CDR2 reads SYDVKM. The CDR3 is 15 amino acids. V gave up 6 bases and J gave up 4 bases; unmatched junction bases: 8. The CDR3 loop reads CASSLPWTGNQPQHF. CDR3 coding DNA: TGTGCCAGCAGCCTACCCTGGACAGGGAATCAGCCCCAGCATTTT.

The chain carries TRBV28 and TRBJ2-7; 11 nucleotides line up with TRBD1. This CDR3 region has 18 residues. After removal of 5 bases from V and 0 bases from J, the junction contained 12 bases not matched to a gene. Germline CDR1 MDHEN, CDR2 SYDVKM. The CDR3 sequence is CASSQMLGTGGDSYEQYF. The CDR3 bases are TGTGCCAGCAGTCAAATGCTCGGGACAGGGGGAGACTCCTACGAGCAGTACTTC.

This clone was recorded a few times. The rearrangement joins TRBV4-1 to TRBJ2-7; D ambiguous. V was trimmed by 4 bases and J by 0 bases, leaving 10 bases between them. Germline lookup yields CDR1 MGHRA and CDR2 YSYEKL. This CDR3 contains 14 residues. The chain's CDR3 is CASSPRWDSYEQYF. CDR3 nucleotides: TGCGCCAGCAGCCCCAGGTGGGACTCCTACGAGCAGTACTTC.

The sample holds a few counts of this clone. The CDR3 DNA is TGTGCCATCACCCAGGTGAAGAGCACAGATACGCAGTATTTT. This translates into CAITQVKSTDTQYF. The chain has TRBV10-3 and TRBJ2-3, with D hard to call. The CDR3 consists of 14 residues. Germline CDR1 ENHRY, CDR2 SYGVKD. Trimming removed 7 bases at V and 0 bases at J, with 11 bases between.

The table lists this clone with a few counts. The chain couples TRBV7-2 to TRBJ1-2; 7 bases line up with TRBD1. V lost 5 bases, J lost 4 bases, and 16 bases stayed unmatched. There are 17 residues in the CDR3. Germline V gives CDR1 SGHTA, CDR2 FQGNSA. In nucleotides, the CDR3 is TGTGCCAGCAGCCTGAGACCCGGGACAGAACCTCTCTATGGCTACACCTTC. As protein: CASSLRPGTEPLYGYTF.

The rearrangement uses TRBV30 and TRBJ2-1; 10 bases line up with TRBD2. From germline, CDR1 is GTSNPN and CDR2 SVGIG (reference sequence). V lost 0 bases to trimming and J lost 6 bases; unmatched junction nucleotides: 8. The CDR3 runs 16 residues. The CDR3, as DNA: TGTGCCTGGAGTGTACGTGGTAGCGGGGGGAGCAATGAGCAGTTCTTC. This gives the protein CAWSVRGSGGSNEQFF. Filled out from reference TRBV30 and TRBJ2-1, the complete variable domain reads SQTIHQWPATLVQPVGSPLSLECTVEGTSNPNLYWYRQAAGRGLQLLFYSVGIGQISSEVPQNLSASRPQDRQFILSSKKLLLSDSGFYLCAWSVRGSGGSNEQFFGPGTRLTVL.

This clone has more than one count but fewer than ten. The rearrangement links TRBV28 to TRBJ1-2, with TRBD1 identical over 7 bases. Germline V gene lookup returns CDR1 MDHEN and CDR2 SYDVKM. The CDR3 spans 13 residues. After removal of 3 bases from V and 4 bases from J, the junction contained 2 bases not matched to a gene. CDR3 DNA sequence: TGTGCCAGCAGTTTGGGACAGACCTATGGCTACACCTTC. It encodes CASSLGQTYGYTF.

J is TRBJ1-3 and V is TRBV15; tentative D call: TRBD1 (5 bases). Germline V gene sequence: CDR1 LNHNV, CDR2 YYDKDF (reference sequence). V lost 0 bases and J 0 bases, leaving 9 bases between the germline ends. This CDR3 is built from 16 residues. The CDR3 region is CATSRDLGVSGNTIYF. The CDR3 DNA reads as TGTGCCACCAGCAGAGATCTGGGGGTCTCTGGAAACACCATATATTTT.

A few counts support this clone. V is TRBV2 and J is TRBJ2-5; D assignment may be TRBD1 or TRBD2 (5 bases each). Looked up from germline, CDR1 is SNHLY and CDR2 is FYNNEI. The V end lost 8 bases, the J end lost 3 bases, and 13 bases lay between the germline ends. The CDR3 length is 13 residues. DNA of the CDR3: TGTGCCAGCGTCAGCGGCAGGGAAGAGACCCAGTACTTC. Its protein is CASVSGREETQYF.

The chain carries TRBV4-3 and TRBJ1-4; possibly TRBD1 for D (5 bases). The V gene's germline CDR1 is LGHNA and CDR2 YSLEER. The CDR3 is 16 amino acids. V gave up 4 bases and J gave up 15 bases, with 27 bases separating them. The CDR3 spells CASSPQPGTDYGVVFF. The CDR3 DNA follows: TGCGCCAGCAGCCCGCAACCCGGGACGGACTATGGAGTGGTGTTTTTT.

A few counts support this clone. The chain uses TRBV10-3 and TRBJ2-7, with 11 bases fitting TRBD1. Germline CDR1 ENHRY, CDR2 SYGVKD. Trimming took 4 bases from V and 0 from J; bases not matched to a gene: 2. The CDR3 runs 15 residues. DNA for the CDR3: TGTGCCATCAGTGCCGGGACAGGGGGCTCCTACGAGCAGTACTTC. Translating it yields CAISAGTGGSYEQYF.

The V and J genes are TRBV7-9 and TRBJ1-5; D call uncertain. Looked up from germline, CDR1 is SEHNR and CDR2 is FQNEAQ (reference sequence). This CDR3 is built from 19 residues. V was clipped by 3 bases and J by 0 bases, with 21 bases between them. Here the CDR3 DNA reads TGTGCCAGCAGCTTGGCGGGAGGCCCGCGAAAGTTTAGCAATCAGCCCCAGCATTTT. Encoded protein: CASSLAGGPRKFSNQPQHF.

The rearrangement joins TRBV4-3 to TRBJ1-2; perhaps TRBD1 as D (5 bases). The CDR3 runs to 15 residues. CDR1 LGHNA and CDR2 YSLEER come from the germline V gene. V lost 0 bases and J 5 bases, leaving 13 bases between the germline ends. The CDR3 loop is CASSQEGQGGYGYTF. The CDR3 region has the DNA TGCGCCAGCAGCCAAGAGGGGCAGGGTGGGTATGGCTACACCTTC.

This clone showed up just a few times. The chain uses TRBV28 and TRBJ2-3; TRBD2 matches at 11 bases. This CDR3 is 16 amino acids long. The ends lost 4 bases at V and 5 bases at J; junction bases unmatched: 8. From germline, CDR1 is MDHEN and CDR2 SYDVKM. CDR3 region: CASSSSGTSGRDTQYF. CDR3 sequence (DNA): TGTGCCAGCAGTTCATCCGGGACTAGCGGACGAGATACGCAGTATTTT.

The chain carries TRBV7-9 and TRBJ2-7; possibly TRBD2 for D (6 bases). The CDR3 loop spans 15 amino acids. Germline CDR1 SEHNR, CDR2 FQNEAQ (reference sequence). V lost 4 bases and J lost 6, with 19 bases in between. The CDR3 here is CASSSDGGKAVEQYF. The CDR3 DNA reads as TGTGCCAGCAGCTCAGACGGCGGGAAAGCGGTCGAGCAGTACTTC.

The rearrangement links TRBV6-6 to TRBJ2-7, with D unclear. Trimming pared 0 bases from V and 1 base from J, leaving 7 bases between. The CDR3 loop spans 14 amino acids. Germline CDR1 MNHNY, CDR2 SVGAGI (reference sequence). CDR3 protein: CASSYSIGSYEQYF. The CDR3 DNA sequence: TGTGCCAGCAGTTACTCGATAGGGTCCTACGAGCAGTACTTC.

This clone turned up a few times. The genes are TRBV7-3 and TRBJ2-7; D is unclear. Germline V gene lookup returns CDR1 SGHTA and CDR2 FQGTGA. Trimming took off 3 bases at V and 7 bases at J, with 10 bases between the two ends. The CDR3 consists of 12 residues. The CDR3, as DNA: TGTGCCAGCAGCTTCCCAGGAACAGAGCAGTACTTC. Translated, it gives CASSFPGTEQYF. Using reference TRBV7-3 and TRBJ2-7 for the parts outside the CDR3, the full variable domain is GAGVSQTPSNKVTEKGKYVELRCDPISGHTALYWYRQSLGQGPEFLIYFQGTGAADDSGLPNDRFFAVRPEGSVSTLKIQRTERGDSAVYLCASSFPGTEQYFGPGTRLTVT.

This clone has a handful of counts. The chain uses TRBV28 and TRBJ2-3; D possibly corresponds to TRBD2 (6 bases). Germline V lookup: CDR1 MDHEN, CDR2 SYDVKM. V was shortened by 6 bases and J by 2 bases, with 12 bases between the two germline ends. CDR3 length: 14 amino acids. CDR3 protein: CASSVGGTTDTQYF. Here the CDR3 DNA reads TGTGCCAGCAGCGTCGGGGGTACCACAGATACGCAGTATTTT.

V is TRBV29-1 and J is TRBJ2-6; D might be TRBD1 or TRBD2, each matching 5 bases. Trimming removed 6 bases at V and 0 bases at J, with 15 bases between. The CDR3 spans 16 residues. Looked up from germline, CDR1 is SQVTM and CDR2 is ANQGSEA. The CDR3 here is CSVPGTSVSGANVLTF. DNA for the CDR3: TGCAGCGTACCCGGGACGTCAGTCTCTGGGGCCAACGTCCTGACTTTC.

This clone was seen a handful of times. The rearrangement uses TRBV27 and TRBJ2-1, with 7 bases lining up with TRBD1. There are 15 residues in the CDR3. Germline trimming cut 5 bases from V and 5 bases from J; bases unmatched to any gene: 9. Germline V CDR1 and CDR2: MNHEY, SMNVEV (reference sequence). The CDR3 region is CASSPRQGWNNEQFF. For the CDR3, the DNA is TGTGCCAGCAGTCCGAGACAGGGTTGGAACAATGAGCAGTTCTTC.

The V and J genes are TRBV25-1 and TRBJ2-7; 9 nucleotides match TRBD1. Germline-derived CDR1 and CDR2 are MGHDK and SYGVNS. J was trimmed by 2 bases and V by 5 bases; bases with no gene match: 4. This CDR3 region has 14 residues. The CDR3 sequence is CASSFRDRAYEQYF. The CDR3 DNA sequence: TGTGCCAGCAGTTTCCGGGACAGGGCCTACGAGCAGTACTTC.

Only a few counts were recorded for this clone. This rearrangement joins TRBV4-3 to TRBJ1-4; possibly TRBD1 for D (6 bases). Trimming took off 0 bases at V and 6 bases at J, with 17 bases between the two ends. This CDR3 spans 17 amino acids. The germline gives CDR1 LGHNA, CDR2 YSLEER. The CDR3 DNA sequence: TGCGCCAGCAGCCAAGAAATAGGGGGGCGGAGGGATGAAAAACTGTTTTTT. Its translation: CASSQEIGGRRDEKLFF.

The rearrangement uses TRBV7-8 and TRBJ1-1; the D is unclear. This CDR3 has 13 amino acids. The germline V gene has CDR1 SGHVS and CDR2 FQNEAQ. The V and J ends lost 6 bases and 4 bases respectively, with 12 bases between them. CDR3 residues: CASRIGPGTEAFF. CDR3 DNA: TGTGCCAGCAGGATCGGCCCGGGCACTGAAGCTTTCTTT.